This T cell receptor (beta chain) was obtained from a study of OX40 agonist ivuxolimab in advanced cancers. The wider study: Dosing consisted of intravenous ivuxolimab at 0.01 to 10 mg/kg every 2 weeks. Treatment received earlier with anti-PD-1, anti-PD-L1 or anti-CTLA-4 agents was allowed, and less than 45% had some.

Sequencing was performed with immunoSEQ multiplex PCR; in TCRdb, only in-frame clones are kept and a portion is missing. The sample lists 70,000 or so clones, 87% occurring once. This clone appeared once. What it recognizes is unknown. General study points: Among the least clonally expanded were partial responders at 0.1-3.0 mg/kg.

Trimming shortened V by 6 bases and J by 1 base, and 15 bases separated the two germline ends. Per the germline V gene, CDR1 is SGHAT and CDR2 is FQNNGV. This CDR3 has 15 amino acids. Material: CD4+ or CD8+ T cells sorted from blood, obtained in a trial of the OX40 agonist ivuxolimab. The sequence was collected from an adult with an advanced solid tumor such as melanoma, head and neck, liver or kidney cancer. The J gene is TRBJ1-1, the V gene TRBV11-2, with D perhaps matching TRBD1 (6 bases). This CDR3 is CASRSLDRRNTEAFF. The CDR3 bases are TGTGCCAGCAGGTCCCTTGACAGGAGGAACACTGAAGCTTTCTTT.